A selection of T cell receptor beta chains follows, all from one sample in a study of vaccination and CD4 T cells after COVID-19. No antigen is known for these receptors. One entry per CDR3 protein, called by TCRdb with MiXCR from the PCR reads. The sample gives roughly 14,000 distinct CDR3 sequences, around 45% of which show up once; around 8.1% is in the top ten. Sequencing was done on a sample of CD4+ T cells from blood, cultured in vitro. The receptor source for this set is a human donor who had recovered from COVID-19. Both conserved end residues are trimmed from each CDR3.

v_call | cdr3_length | cdr3_aa
TRBV24-1 | 15 | ATSDPVLTSSYNEQF
TRBV5-1 | 13 | ASSLRQGANYGYT
TRBV6-5 | 13 | ASSYFGQGNTEAF
TRBV7-6 | 15 | ASSLVSGGSSYNEQF
TRBV20-1 | 11 | SGGGGFHNEQF
TRBV24-1 | 12 | ATSDRLGNQPQH
TRBV24-1 | 16 | ATSDPGTSGSSYNEQF
TRBV27 | 14 | ASSSQRGSSYNEQF
TRBV6-1 | 13 | ASTRTSVAPDTQY
TRBV19 | 11 | ASSSGGNTEAF
TRBV19 | 16 | ASSVTSGSLISTDTQY
TRBV30 | 11 | AWSVQDRTPQY
TRBV11-3 | 13 | ASSASGTGYSEQF
TRBV19 | 11 | ASSYPGRTETF
TRBV24-1 | 13 | ATSDWDSPNQPQH
TRBV5-1 | 11 | ASSFGSVYEQY
TRBV15 | 17 | ATSRSPTVGPFTGNTIY
TRBV19 | 12 | ASSSGTGAYGYT
TRBV20-1 | 13 | SVRGTDKGGTEAF
TRBV20-1 | 9 | SASGLYGYT
TRBV6-2/TRBV6-3 | 13 | ASSLPLGDNQPQH
TRBV5-6 | 13 | ASSSRGRRGETQY
TRBV20-1 | 13 | SARDFYAETYGYT
TRBV28 | 9 | ASSFSNGYT
TRBV6-1 | 14 | ASMTFGQHYNSPLH
TRBV20-1 | 13 | SAPWTSGSYNEQF
TRBV11-2 | 11 | ASSLDLKQPQH
TRBV5-1 | 15 | ASSLDGTGGLNTEAF
TRBV20-1 | 12 | SARGLVSYNEQF
TRBV20-1 | 12 | SAVLRSSGNTIY
TRBV2 | 12 | ASSGHRGGTEAF
TRBV7-6 | 13 | ASSWASGPNEKLF
TRBV20-1 | 12 | SARVTTGYTEAF
TRBV27 | 12 | ASSLQGRGKGYT
TRBV5-3 | 12 | ASRQILGNQPQH
TRBV28 | 13 | ASSFVGTGGEKLF
TRBV24-1 | 13 | ATSDPRTAGNTIY
TRBV20-1 | 12 | SAPWGDRDSPLH
TRBV18 | 11 | ASSERDGYEQY
TRBV29-1 | 11 | SVGDSFNYGYT
TRBV6-2/TRBV6-3 | 15 | ASSKARYKGSDYGYT
TRBV6-5 | 13 | ASSYGVMSVNEQF
TRBV20-1 | 13 | SATATSGPTDTQY
TRBV20-1 | 12 | SALRIHGGTEAF
TRBV7-2 | 14 | ASSQDSWTGFGIQY
TRBV5-4 | 10 | ASRDRATEAF
TRBV6-1 | 12 | ASSPSSYNSPLH
TRBV29-1 | 11 | SVEDRVRGGYT
TRBV21-1 | 12 | ASSKLRGFYEQF
TRBV19 | 12 | ASTPGGSPYGYT
TRBV7-2 | 12 | ASSFRGRGETQY
TRBV5-8 | 15 | ASSPGTSGRRQETQY
TRBV18 | 10 | ASSRQGDGYT
TRBV2 | 11 | ASRNSGRNGYT
TRBV19 | 15 | ASSLSPIQQGNYGYT
TRBV12-3/TRBV12-4 | 15 | ASSLVPDRQNTGELF
TRBV24-1 | 10 | ATSDFPDTQY
TRBV29-1 | 13 | SVGQGGAGSYGYT
TRBV6-1 | 13 | ASTRGWGLNEKLF
TRBV28 | 13 | ASDGTSGGTGELF